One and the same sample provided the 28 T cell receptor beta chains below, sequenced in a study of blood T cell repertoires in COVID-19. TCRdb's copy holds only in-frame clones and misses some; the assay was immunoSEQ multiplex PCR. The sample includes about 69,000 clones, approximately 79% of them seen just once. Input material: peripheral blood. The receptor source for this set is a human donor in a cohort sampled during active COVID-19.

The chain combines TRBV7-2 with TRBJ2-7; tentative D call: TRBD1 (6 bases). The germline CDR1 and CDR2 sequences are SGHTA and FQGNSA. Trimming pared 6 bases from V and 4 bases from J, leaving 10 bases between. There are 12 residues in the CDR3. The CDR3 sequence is CASSHRGYEQYF. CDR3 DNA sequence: TGTGCCAGCAGTCATAGGGGGTACGAGCAGTACTTC.

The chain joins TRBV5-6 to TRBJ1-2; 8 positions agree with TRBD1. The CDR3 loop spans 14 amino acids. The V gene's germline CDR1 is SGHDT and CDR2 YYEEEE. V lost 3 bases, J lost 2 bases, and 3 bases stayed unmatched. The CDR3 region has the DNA TGTGCCAGCAGCTCCGGACAGGGCAACTATGGCTACACCTTC. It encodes CASSSGQGNYGYTF.

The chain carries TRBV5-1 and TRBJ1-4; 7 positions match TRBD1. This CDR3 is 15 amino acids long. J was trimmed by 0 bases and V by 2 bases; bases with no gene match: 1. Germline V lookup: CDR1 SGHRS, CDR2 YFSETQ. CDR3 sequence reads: CASSLTGATNEKLFF. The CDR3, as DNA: TGCGCCAGCAGCTTAACAGGGGCAACTAATGAAAAACTGTTTTTT.

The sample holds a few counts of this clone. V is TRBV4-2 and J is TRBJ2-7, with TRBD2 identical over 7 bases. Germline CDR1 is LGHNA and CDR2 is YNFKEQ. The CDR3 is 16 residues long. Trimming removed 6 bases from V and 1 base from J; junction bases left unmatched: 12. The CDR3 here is CASSRGEAAGSYEQYF. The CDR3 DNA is TGTGCCAGCAGTCGGGGGGAGGCAGCGGGGTCCTACGAGCAGTACTTC.

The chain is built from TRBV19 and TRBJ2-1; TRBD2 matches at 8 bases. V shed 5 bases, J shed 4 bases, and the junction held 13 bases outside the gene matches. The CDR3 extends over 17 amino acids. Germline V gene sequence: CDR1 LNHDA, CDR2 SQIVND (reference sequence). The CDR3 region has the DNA TGTGCCAGTAGTCCCTGGAACGGAGCGGGAGAGTACAATGAGCAGTTCTTC. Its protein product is CASSPWNGAGEYNEQFF.

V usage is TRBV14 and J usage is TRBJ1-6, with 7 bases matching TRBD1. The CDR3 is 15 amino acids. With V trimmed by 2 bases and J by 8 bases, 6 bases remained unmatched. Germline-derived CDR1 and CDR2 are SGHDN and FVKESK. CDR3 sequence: CASSQRQGSYSPLHF. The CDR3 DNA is TGTGCCAGCAGCCAAAGACAGGGTTCTTATTCACCCCTCCACTTT.

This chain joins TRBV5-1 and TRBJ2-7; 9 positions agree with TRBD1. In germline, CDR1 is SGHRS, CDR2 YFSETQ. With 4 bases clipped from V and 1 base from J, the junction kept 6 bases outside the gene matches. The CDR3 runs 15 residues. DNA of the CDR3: TGCGCCAGCAGCCCCGGGACAGGGTCTTCCTACGAGCAGTACTTC. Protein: CASSPGTGSSYEQYF.

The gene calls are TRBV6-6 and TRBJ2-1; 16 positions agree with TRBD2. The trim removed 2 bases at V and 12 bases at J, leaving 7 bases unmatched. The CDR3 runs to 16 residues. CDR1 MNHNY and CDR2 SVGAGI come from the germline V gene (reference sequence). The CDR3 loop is CASSYGGTSGRAGQFF. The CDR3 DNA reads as TGTGCCAGCAGTTACGGGGGGACTAGCGGGAGGGCCGGGCAGTTCTTC.

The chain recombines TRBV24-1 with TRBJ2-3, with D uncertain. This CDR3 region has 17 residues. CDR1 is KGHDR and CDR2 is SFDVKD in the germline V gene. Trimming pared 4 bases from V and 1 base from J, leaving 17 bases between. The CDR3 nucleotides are TGTGCCACCAGTGACAAAAGATTAGCTTCACGCACAGATACGCAGTATTTT. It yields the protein CATSDKRLASRTDTQYF.

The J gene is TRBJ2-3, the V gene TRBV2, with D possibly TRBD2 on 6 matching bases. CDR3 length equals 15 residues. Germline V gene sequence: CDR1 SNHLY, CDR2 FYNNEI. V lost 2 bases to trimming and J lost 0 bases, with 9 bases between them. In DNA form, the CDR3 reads TGTGCCAGCAGTGAATATGGACTAAGCACAGATACGCAGTATTTT. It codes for CASSEYGLSTDTQYF. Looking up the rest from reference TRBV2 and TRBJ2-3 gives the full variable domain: EPEVTQTPSHQVTQMGQEVILRCVPISNHLYFYWYRQILGQKVEFLVSFYNNEISEKSEIFDDQFSVERPDGSNFTLKIRSTKLEDSAMYFCASSEYGLSTDTQYFGPGTRLTVL.

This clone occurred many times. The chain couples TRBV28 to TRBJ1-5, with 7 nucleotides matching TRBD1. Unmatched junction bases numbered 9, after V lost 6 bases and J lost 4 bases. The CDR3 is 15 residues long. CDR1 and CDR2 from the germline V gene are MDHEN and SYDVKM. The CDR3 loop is CASRDPRGVNQPQHF. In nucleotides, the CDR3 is TGTGCCAGCAGGGATCCCAGGGGGGTGAATCAGCCCCAGCATTTT.

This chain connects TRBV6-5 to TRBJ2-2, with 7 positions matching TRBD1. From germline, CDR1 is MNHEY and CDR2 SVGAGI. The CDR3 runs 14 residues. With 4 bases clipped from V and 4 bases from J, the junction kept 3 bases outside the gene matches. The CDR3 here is CASSSGTATGELFF. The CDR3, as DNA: TGTGCCAGCAGTTCCGGGACAGCCACCGGGGAGCTGTTTTTT.

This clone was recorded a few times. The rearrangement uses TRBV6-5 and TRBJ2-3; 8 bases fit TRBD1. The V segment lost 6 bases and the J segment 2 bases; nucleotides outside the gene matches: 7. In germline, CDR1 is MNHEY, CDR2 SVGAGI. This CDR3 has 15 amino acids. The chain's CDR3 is CASSRDRGHTDTQYF. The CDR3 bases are TGTGCCAGCAGCCGCGACAGGGGCCACACAGATACGCAGTATTTT.

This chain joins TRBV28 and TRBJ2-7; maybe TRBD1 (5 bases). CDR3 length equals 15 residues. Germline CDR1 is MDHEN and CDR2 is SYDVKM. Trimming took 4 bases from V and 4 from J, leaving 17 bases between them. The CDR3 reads CASSSLGRAKYEQYF. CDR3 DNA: TGTGCCAGCAGTTCCCTAGGCAGGGCGAAGTACGAGCAGTACTTC.

This CDR3 is CASRQGRGVNTEAFF. CDR3 DNA sequence: TGTGCCAGTAGGCAGGGGCGGGGGGTCAACACTGAAGCTTTCTTT. The chain is built from TRBV19 and TRBJ1-1, with a possible D match to TRBD1 (6 bases). Germline assignment: CDR1 LNHDA and CDR2 SQIVND (reference sequence). The CDR3 sequence is 15 residues long. V lost 6 bases to trimming and J lost 2 bases, with 16 bases between them.

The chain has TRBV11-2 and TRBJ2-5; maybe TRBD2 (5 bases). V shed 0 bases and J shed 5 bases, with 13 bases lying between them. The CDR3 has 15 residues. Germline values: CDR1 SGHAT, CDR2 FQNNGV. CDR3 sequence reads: CASSLDQAGQETQYF. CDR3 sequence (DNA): TGTGCCAGCAGCTTAGATCAGGCGGGTCAGGAGACCCAGTACTTC.

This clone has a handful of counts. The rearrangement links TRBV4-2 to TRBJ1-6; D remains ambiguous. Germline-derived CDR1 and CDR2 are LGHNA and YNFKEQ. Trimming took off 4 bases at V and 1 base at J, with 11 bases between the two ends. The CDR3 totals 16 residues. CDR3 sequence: CASSPTAESYNSPLHF. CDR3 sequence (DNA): TGTGCCAGCAGCCCGACCGCGGAGTCCTATAATTCACCCCTCCACTTT.

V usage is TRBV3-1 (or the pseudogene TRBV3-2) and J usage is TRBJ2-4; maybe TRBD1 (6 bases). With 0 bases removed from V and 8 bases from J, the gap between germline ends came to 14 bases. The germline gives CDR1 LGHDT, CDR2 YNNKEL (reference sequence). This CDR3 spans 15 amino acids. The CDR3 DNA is TGTGCCAGCAGCCAAGACAGGGGCGGGTCGGACATTCAGTACTTC. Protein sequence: CASSQDRGGSDIQYF.

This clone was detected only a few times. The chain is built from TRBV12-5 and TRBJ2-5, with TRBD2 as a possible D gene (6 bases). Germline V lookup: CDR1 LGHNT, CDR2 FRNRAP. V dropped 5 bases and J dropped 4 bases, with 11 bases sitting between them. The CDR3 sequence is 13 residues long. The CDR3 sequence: CASGVGTAETQYF. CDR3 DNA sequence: TGTGCTAGTGGTGTTGGGACTGCAGAGACCCAGTACTTC. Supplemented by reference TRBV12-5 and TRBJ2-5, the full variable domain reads DARVTQTPRHKVTEMGQEVTMRCQPILGHNTVFWYRQTMMQGLELLAYFRNRAPLDDSGMPKDRFSAEMPDATLATLKIQPSEPRDSAVYFCASGVGTAETQYFGPGTRLLVL.

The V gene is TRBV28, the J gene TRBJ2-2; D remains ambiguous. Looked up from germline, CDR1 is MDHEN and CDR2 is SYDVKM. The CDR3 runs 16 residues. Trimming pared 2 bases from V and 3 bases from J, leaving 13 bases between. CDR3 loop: CASSLKPTGYTGELFF. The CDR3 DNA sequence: TGTGCCAGCAGTTTAAAGCCCACCGGGTACACCGGGGAGCTGTTTTTT.

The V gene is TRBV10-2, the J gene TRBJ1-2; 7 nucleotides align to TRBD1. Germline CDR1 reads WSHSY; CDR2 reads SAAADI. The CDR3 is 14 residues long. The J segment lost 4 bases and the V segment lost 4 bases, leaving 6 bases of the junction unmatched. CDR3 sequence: CASSGQGIGYGYTF. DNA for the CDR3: TGCGCCAGCAGTGGACAGGGCATAGGCTATGGCTACACCTTC.

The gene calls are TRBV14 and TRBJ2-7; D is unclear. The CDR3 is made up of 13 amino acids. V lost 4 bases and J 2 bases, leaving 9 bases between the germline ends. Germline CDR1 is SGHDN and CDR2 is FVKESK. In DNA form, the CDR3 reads TGTGCCAGCAGCCTTGGCAGGACCTACGAGCAGTACTTC. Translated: CASSLGRTYEQYF.

The CDR3 sequence: CASSQLGLESSYNEQFF. In DNA, the CDR3 is TGTGCCAGCAGCCAATTGGGCCTCGAAAGCTCCTACAATGAGCAGTTCTTC. This sequence joins TRBV14 and TRBJ2-1; D not certain. The V gene's germline CDR1 is SGHDN and CDR2 FVKESK. V lost 2 bases to trimming and J lost 0 bases, with 14 bases between them. The CDR3 covers 17 residues.

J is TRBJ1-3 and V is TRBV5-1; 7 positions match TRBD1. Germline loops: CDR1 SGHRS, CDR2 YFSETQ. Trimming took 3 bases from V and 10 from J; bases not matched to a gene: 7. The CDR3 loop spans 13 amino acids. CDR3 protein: CASSSGQATTIYF. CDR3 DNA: TGCGCCAGCAGCTCTGGACAGGCTACGACCATATATTTT.

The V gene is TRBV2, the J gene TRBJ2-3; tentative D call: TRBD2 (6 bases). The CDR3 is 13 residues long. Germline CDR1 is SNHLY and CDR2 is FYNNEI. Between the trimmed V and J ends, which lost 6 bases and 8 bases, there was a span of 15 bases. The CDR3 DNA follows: TGTGCCAGCAGGGGGACCGGGGGAGGTACGCAGTATTTT. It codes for CASRGTGGGTQYF.

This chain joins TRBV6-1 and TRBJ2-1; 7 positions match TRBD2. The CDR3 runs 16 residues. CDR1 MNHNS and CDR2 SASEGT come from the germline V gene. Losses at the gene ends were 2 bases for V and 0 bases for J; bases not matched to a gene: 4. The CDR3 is CASSERGLSSYNEQFF. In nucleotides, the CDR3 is TGTGCCAGCAGTGAACGGGGACTATCCTCCTACAATGAGCAGTTCTTC.

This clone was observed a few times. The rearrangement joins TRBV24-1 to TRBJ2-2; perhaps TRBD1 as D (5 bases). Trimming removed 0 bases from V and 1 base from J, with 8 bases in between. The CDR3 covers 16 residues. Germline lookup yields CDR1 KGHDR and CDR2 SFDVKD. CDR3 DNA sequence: TGTGCCACCAGTGATTTGGACAGCATGAACACCGGGGAGCTGTTTTTT. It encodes CATSDLDSMNTGELFF.

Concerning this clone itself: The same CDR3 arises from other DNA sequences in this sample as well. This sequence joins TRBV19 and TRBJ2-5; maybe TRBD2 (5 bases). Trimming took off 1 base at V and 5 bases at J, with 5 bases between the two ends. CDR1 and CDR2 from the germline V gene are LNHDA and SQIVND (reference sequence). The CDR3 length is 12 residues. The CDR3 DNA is TGTGCCAGTAGTATAGCGGGGGAGACCCAGTACTTC. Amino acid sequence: CASSIAGETQYF.